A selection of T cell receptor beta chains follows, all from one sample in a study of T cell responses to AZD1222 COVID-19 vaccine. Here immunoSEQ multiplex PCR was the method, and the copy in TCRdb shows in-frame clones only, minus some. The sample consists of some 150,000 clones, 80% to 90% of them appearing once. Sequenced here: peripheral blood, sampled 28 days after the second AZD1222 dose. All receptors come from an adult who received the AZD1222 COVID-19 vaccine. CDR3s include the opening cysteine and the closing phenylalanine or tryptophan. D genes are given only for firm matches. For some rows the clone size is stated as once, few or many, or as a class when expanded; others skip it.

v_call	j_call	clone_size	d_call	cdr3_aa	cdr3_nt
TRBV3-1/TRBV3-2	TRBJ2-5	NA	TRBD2	CASSPRLAGGQTQYF	TGTGCCAGCAGCCCCCGACTAGCGGGAGGGCAGACCCAGTACTTC
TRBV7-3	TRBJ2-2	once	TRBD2	CASSLGLAENTGELFF	TGTGCCAGCAGCTTAGGACTAGCGGAAAACACCGGGGAGCTGTTTTTT
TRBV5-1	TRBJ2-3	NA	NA	CASSYAGGSTDTQYF	TGCGCCAGCAGCTACGCTGGGGGGAGCACAGATACGCAGTATTTT
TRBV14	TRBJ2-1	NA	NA	CASSQDLPTTRNEQFF	TGTGCCAGCAGCCAAGACCTTCCAACAACCCGCAATGAGCAGTTCTTC
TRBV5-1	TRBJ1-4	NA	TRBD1	CASSLGAQGAREKLFF	TGCGCCAGCAGCTTAGGGGCGCAGGGGGCACGGGAAAAACTGTTTTTT
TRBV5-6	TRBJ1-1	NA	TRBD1	CASSPTGGSPEAFF	TGTGCCAGCAGCCCAACAGGGGGTAGTCCTGAAGCTTTCTTT
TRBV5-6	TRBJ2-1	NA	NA	CASSSPFYDEQFF	TGTGCCAGCAGCTCCCCTTTCTATGATGAGCAGTTCTTC
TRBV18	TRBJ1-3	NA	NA	CASSPPGSGNTIYF	TGTGCCAGCTCACCACCTGGATCTGGAAACACCATATATTTT
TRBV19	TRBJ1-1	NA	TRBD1	CASSTPTGGNTEAFF	TGTGCCAGTAGTACCCCGACAGGGGGGAACACTGAAGCTTTCTTT
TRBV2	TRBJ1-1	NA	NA	CASRSGTLNTEAFF	TGTGCCAGTAGGTCCGGGACACTGAACACTGAAGCTTTCTTT
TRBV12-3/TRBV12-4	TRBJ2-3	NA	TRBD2	CASSLREGDTQYF	TGTGCCAGCAGTTTGAGGGAGGGAGATACGCAGTATTTT
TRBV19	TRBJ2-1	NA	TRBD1	CASSTIGTGVGNEQFF	TGTGCCAGTAGTACCATCGGGACAGGGGTTGGGAATGAGCAGTTCTTC
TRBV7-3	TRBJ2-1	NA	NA	CASSMDGASYNEQFF	TGTGCCAGCAGCATGGACGGGGCTTCCTACAATGAGCAGTTCTTC
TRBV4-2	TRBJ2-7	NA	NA	CASSQGAGLISYEQYF	TGTGCCAGCAGCCAAGGGGCGGGGCTTATCTCCTACGAGCAGTACTTC
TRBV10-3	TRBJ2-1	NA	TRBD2	CAISEMGGSYNEQFF	TGTGCCATCAGTGAGATGGGGGGGTCTTACAATGAGCAGTTCTTC
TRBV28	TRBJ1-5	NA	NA	CASSLGGGNQPQHF	TGTGCCAGCAGTTTAGGCGGGGGCAATCAGCCCCAGCATTTT
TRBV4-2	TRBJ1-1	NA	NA	CASSQDRIRTANTEAFF	TGTGCCAGCAGCCAAGATAGGATCCGGACAGCGAACACTGAAGCTTTCTTT
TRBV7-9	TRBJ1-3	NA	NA	CASSQDSISGNTIYF	TGTGCCAGCAGTCAGGACAGTATCTCTGGAAACACCATATATTTT
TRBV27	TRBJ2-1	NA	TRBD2	CASSLRSGRRDEQFF	TGTGCCAGCAGTTTAAGGAGCGGGAGGAGGGATGAGCAGTTCTTC
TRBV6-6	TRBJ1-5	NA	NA	CASSAQPQHF	TGTGCCAGCAGCGCTCAGCCCCAGCATTTT
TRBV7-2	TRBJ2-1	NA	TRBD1	CASRSDRGPYNEQFF	TGTGCCAGCAGATCAGACAGGGGACCTTACAATGAGCAGTTCTTC
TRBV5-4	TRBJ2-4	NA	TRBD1	CASSSGTGMDIQYF	TGTGCCAGCAGCTCCGGGACAGGGATGGACATTCAGTACTTC
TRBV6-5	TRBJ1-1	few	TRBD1	CASIVGTGGTEAFF	TGTGCCAGCATCGTCGGGACAGGGGGCACTGAAGCTTTCTTT
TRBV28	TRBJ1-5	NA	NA	CASQGGVQPQHF	TGTGCCAGTCAGGGTGGAGTTCAGCCCCAGCATTTT
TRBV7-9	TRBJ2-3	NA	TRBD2	CASSSLPGGGTDTQYF	TGTGCCAGCAGTTCATTGCCGGGGGGAGGCACAGATACGCAGTATTTT
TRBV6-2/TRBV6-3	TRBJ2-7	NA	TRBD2	CASSPGLAGREQYF	TGTGCCAGCAGTCCGGGACTAGCGGGGCGAGAGCAGTACTTC
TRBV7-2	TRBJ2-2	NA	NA	CASSSAWTGELFF	TGTGCCAGCAGCTCGGCGTGGACCGGGGAGCTGTTTTTT
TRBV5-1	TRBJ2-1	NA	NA	CASSTQGTYNEQFF	TGCGCCAGCAGCACGCAGGGAACCTACAATGAGCAGTTCTTC
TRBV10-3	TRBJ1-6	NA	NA	CATRRDPNSPLHF	TGTGCCACACGCCGGGACCCTAATTCACCCCTCCACTTT
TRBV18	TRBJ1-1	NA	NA	CASSPDRGGTEAFF	TGTGCCAGCTCACCCGACCGAGGGGGCACTGAAGCTTTCTTT
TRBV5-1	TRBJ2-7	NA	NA	CASSLTVYEQYF	TGCGCCAGCAGCTTGACAGTTTACGAGCAGTACTTC
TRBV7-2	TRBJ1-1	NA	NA	CASSLGAGNTEAFF	TGTGCCAGCAGCTTAGGGGCGGGGAACACTGAAGCTTTCTTT
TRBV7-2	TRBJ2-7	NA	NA	CASRSGTTNEQYF	TGTGCCAGCAGATCCGGGACGACTAACGAGCAGTACTTC
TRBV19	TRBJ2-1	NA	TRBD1	CASSTRRLGTGVGNEQFF	TGTGCCAGTAGTACGCGCCGCTTAGGGACAGGGGTAGGCAATGAGCAGTTCTTC
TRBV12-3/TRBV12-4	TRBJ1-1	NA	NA	CASSQSLGTEAFF	TGTGCCAGCAGTCAGAGCCTGGGCACTGAAGCTTTCTTT
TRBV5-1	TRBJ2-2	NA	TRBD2	CASARGDTGELFF	TGCGCCAGCGCGCGGGGGGACACCGGGGAGCTGTTTTTT
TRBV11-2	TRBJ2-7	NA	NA	CASSLATGVTYEQYF	TGTGCCAGCAGCTTAGCAACGGGAGTCACGTACGAGCAGTACTTC
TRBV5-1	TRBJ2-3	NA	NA	CASSPGEGTDTQYF	TGCGCCAGCAGCCCGGGGGAGGGCACAGATACGCAGTATTTT
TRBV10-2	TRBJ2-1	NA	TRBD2	CATRSGRAVNEQFF	TGCGCCACCCGGAGCGGGAGGGCGGTGAATGAGCAGTTCTTC
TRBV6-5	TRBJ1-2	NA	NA	CASAALMGTYGYTF	TGTGCCAGCGCGGCTCTTATGGGGACCTATGGCTACACCTTC
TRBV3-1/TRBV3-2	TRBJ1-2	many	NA	CASSREVHGYTF	TGTGCCAGCAGCCGAGAGGTCCATGGCTACACCTTC
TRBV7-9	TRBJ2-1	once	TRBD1	CASSFGPTGAYNEQFF	TGTGCCAGCAGTTTTGGCCCAACAGGGGCCTACAATGAGCAGTTCTTC
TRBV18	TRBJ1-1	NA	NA	CASSPGVNTEAFF	TGTGCCAGCTCACCCGGGGTTAACACTGAAGCTTTCTTT
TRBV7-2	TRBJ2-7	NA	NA	CASSLVSSYEQYF	TGTGCCAGCAGCTTAGTATCCAGCTACGAGCAGTACTTC
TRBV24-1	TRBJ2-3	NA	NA	CATSDFGDTQYF	TGTGCCACCAGTGATTTCGGAGATACGCAGTATTTT
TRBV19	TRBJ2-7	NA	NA	CASSNRYEQYF	TGTGCCAGTAGCAACCGCTACGAGCAGTACTTC
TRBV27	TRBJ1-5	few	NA	CASSRNWAQGNQPQHF	TGTGCCAGCAGTCGCAATTGGGCGCAAGGCAATCAGCCCCAGCATTTT
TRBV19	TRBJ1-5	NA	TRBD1	CASSMTTAGTGMMNQPQHF	TGTGCCAGTAGTATGACTACCGCCGGGACAGGGATGATGAATCAGCCCCAGCATTTT